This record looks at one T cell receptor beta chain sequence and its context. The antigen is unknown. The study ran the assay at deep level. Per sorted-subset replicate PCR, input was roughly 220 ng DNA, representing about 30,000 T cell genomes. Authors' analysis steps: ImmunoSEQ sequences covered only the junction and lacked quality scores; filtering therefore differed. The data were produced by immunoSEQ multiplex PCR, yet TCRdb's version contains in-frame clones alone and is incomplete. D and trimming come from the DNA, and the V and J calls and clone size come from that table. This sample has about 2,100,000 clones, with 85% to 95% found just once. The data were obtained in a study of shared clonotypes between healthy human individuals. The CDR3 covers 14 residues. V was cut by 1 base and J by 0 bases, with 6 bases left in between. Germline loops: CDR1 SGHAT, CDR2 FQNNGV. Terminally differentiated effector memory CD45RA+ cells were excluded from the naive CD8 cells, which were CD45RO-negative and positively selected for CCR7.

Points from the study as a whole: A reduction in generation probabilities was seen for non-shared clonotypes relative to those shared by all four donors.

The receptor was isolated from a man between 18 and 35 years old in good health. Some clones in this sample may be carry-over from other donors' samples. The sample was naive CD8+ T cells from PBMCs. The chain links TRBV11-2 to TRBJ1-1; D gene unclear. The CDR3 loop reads CASSLVGLNTEAFF. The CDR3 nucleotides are TGTGCCAGCAGCTTAGTGGGCCTGAACACTGAAGCTTTCTTT.